These 27 T cell receptor beta chains share one sample of origin, sequenced in a study of patients and donors after allogeneic stem cell transplantation. In TCRdb, the RT-PCR reads were re-called with MiXCR into one record per CDR3 protein. Of some 880,000 distinct CDR3 sequences listed, approximately 19% were seen once; the top ten hold 5% to 6.5%. Sequencing was carried out using blood, either unsorted or a sorted T cell fraction (not recorded which). The receptors originated from a human donor who was either an allogeneic HSCT recipient or a stem cell or donor lymphocyte infusion donor (not recorded which). It is not recorded whose cells these are; they may come from a transplant donor.

The chain has TRBV20-1 and TRBJ2-7; D is unresolved. Trimming shortened V by 1 base and J by 4 bases, and 17 bases separated the two germline ends. The CDR3 runs 15 residues. CDR1 and CDR2 from the germline V gene are DFQATT and SNEGSKA (reference sequence). The CDR3 loop is CSARAYGSLGYEQYF. The CDR3 coding sequence is TGCAGTGCTAGAGCTTACGGATCCCTCGGGTACGAGCAGTACTTC.

V usage is TRBV7-9 and J usage is TRBJ2-7; D not resolved. Per germline, CDR1 SEHNR and CDR2 FQNEAQ (reference sequence). V lost 0 bases and J 0 bases, leaving 6 bases between the germline ends. There are 14 residues in the CDR3. The CDR3 DNA reads TGTGCCAGCAGCTTAGCTGTAAACTCCTACGAGCAGTACTTC. Translation: CASSLAVNSYEQYF.

This clonotype was picked up many times. This chain links TRBV9 with TRBJ2-1; a possible D gene is TRBD1 (6 bases). Germline CDR1 and CDR2: SGDLS and YYNGEE. CDR3 length equals 13 residues. Trimming took 5 bases from V and 4 from J, leaving 10 bases between them. CDR3: CASSVTGYNEQFF. CDR3 in DNA: TGTGCCAGCAGTGTGACAGGATACAATGAGCAGTTCTTC. Full variable domain (rest looked up from reference TRBV9 and TRBJ2-1): DSGVTQTPKHLITATGQRVTLRCSPRSGDLSVYWYQQSLDQGLQFLIQYYNGEERAKGNILERFSAQQFPDLHSELNLSSLELGDSALYFCASSVTGYNEQFFGPGTRLTVL.

The chain is built from TRBV20-1 and TRBJ1-3; 10 bases line up with TRBD1. The CDR3 runs 15 residues. Germline V gene sequence: CDR1 DFQATT, CDR2 SNEGSKA (reference sequence). The CDR3 region is CSCPPGTGVRNTIYF. In DNA, the CDR3 is TGCAGCTGCCCCCCCGGGACAGGGGTTAGGAACACCATATATTTT.

This chain uses TRBV19 with TRBJ2-1, with 13 nucleotides matching TRBD2. Germline-derived CDR1 and CDR2 are LNHDA and SQIVND (reference sequence). The CDR3 consists of 15 residues. V lost 3 bases to trimming and J lost 8 bases; unmatched junction nucleotides: 4. The CDR3 spells CASSMTSGRTDEQFF. The CDR3 DNA is TGTGCCAGTAGTATGACTAGCGGGAGGACGGATGAGCAGTTCTTC.

Only a few counts were recorded for this clonotype. The CDR3 loop reads CASRTPMNTEAFF. The CDR3 DNA sequence: TGTGCCAGCAGGACACCGATGAACACTGAAGCTTTCTTT. The V gene is TRBV5-6, the J gene TRBJ1-1; D not resolved. From germline, CDR1 is SGHDT and CDR2 YYEEEE. Trimming pared 5 bases from V and 0 bases from J, leaving 8 bases between. The CDR3 length is 13 residues.

This clonotype turned up a few times. The chain carries TRBV6-5 and TRBJ1-1, with a possible D match to TRBD1 (5 bases). V lost 2 bases, J lost 4 bases, and 17 bases lay in between. Germline CDR1 MNHEY, CDR2 SVGAGI. This CDR3 has 16 residues. Written as DNA, the CDR3 is TGTGCCAGCAGTTACGGGGGTTTCGTGAGAGTCACTGAAGCTTTCTTT. Translating it yields CASSYGGFVRVTEAFF.

The table lists this clonotype with a few counts. This CDR3 is CASYSSGRGNEQFF. The DNA for the CDR3 is TGTGCCAGCTATTCTAGCGGGAGGGGTAATGAGCAGTTCTTC. The chain uses TRBV12-3 or TRBV12-4 and TRBJ2-1, with 12 nucleotides matching TRBD2. This CDR3 has 14 amino acids. With 8 bases clipped from V and 7 bases from J, the junction kept 6 bases outside the gene matches.

The chain uses TRBV9 and TRBJ1-1; no firm D call. The CDR3 length is 13 residues. The germline V gene has CDR1 SGDLS and CDR2 YYNGEE. The V gene lost 0 bases and the J gene lost 2 bases, with 5 bases spanning the gap. The CDR3 spells CASSVGFNTEAFF. The CDR3 region has the DNA TGTGCCAGCAGCGTAGGGTTCAACACTGAAGCTTTCTTT.

This clonotype has a count of ten or more. The chain links TRBV7-2 to TRBJ1-1, with TRBD1 as a possible D gene (6 bases). Trimming left V 2 bases short and J 5 bases short, with 9 bases between. The CDR3 totals 13 residues. Looked up from germline, CDR1 is SGHTA and CDR2 is FQGNSA. The CDR3 here is CASSLLTGTEAFF. The CDR3 bases are TGTGCCAGCAGCTTATTAACAGGGACTGAAGCTTTCTTT.

This clonotype was counted only a few times. V is TRBV7-8 and J is TRBJ1-2; D uncertain. The CDR3 runs 11 residues. Trimming removed 5 bases from V and 8 bases from J, with 9 bases in between. The germline V gene has CDR1 SGHVS and CDR2 FQNEAQ. As DNA, the CDR3 is TGTGCCAGCAGCACCCGGTCGGGCTACACCTTC. Translated: CASSTRSGYTF.

The chain has TRBV9 and TRBJ1-1, with TRBD1 identical over 9 bases. CDR3 size: 15 residues. V dropped 4 bases and J dropped 4; count of bases not matched to a gene: 8. Germline loops: CDR1 SGDLS, CDR2 YYNGEE. The CDR3 DNA follows: TGTGCCAGCAGCTCCCCACAGGGGGCGGGCACTGAAGCTTTCTTT. It specifies CASSSPQGAGTEAFF.

This clonotype came up many times. This chain joins TRBV7-2 and TRBJ2-1, with 9 bases aligning to TRBD1. From germline, CDR1 is SGHTA and CDR2 FQGNSA. The CDR3 has 16 residues. With 5 bases clipped from V and 3 bases from J, the junction kept 8 bases outside the gene matches. In DNA, the CDR3 is TGTGCCAGCAGCCGCGGACAGGGGATTTACTACAATGAGCAGTTCTTC. Its protein product is CASSRGQGIYYNEQFF.

V usage is TRBV5-1 and J usage is TRBJ2-3, with 13 bases identical to TRBD2. The CDR3 is made up of 18 amino acids. Germline V lookup: CDR1 SGHRS, CDR2 YFSETQ. V was clipped by 4 bases and J by 0 bases; unmatched bases: 8. The CDR3 region is CASSVTGLAGLSTDTQYF. The CDR3 coding sequence is TGCGCCAGCAGCGTTACGGGACTAGCGGGGCTAAGCACAGATACGCAGTATTTT.

V and J are TRBV10-3 and TRBJ2-1; tentatively, D is TRBD2 (5 bases). This CDR3 is 12 amino acids long. V lost 9 bases, J lost 8 bases, and 14 bases lay in between. The germline gives CDR1 ENHRY, CDR2 SYGVKD. The DNA of the CDR3 is TGTGCCATAAGCAACCGGGGAGATGAGCAGTTCTTC. As protein: CAISNRGDEQFF.

A few counts support this clonotype. The gene calls are TRBV20-1 and TRBJ1-1; D uncertain. Germline lookup yields CDR1 DFQATT and CDR2 SNEGSKA (reference sequence). V was trimmed by 3 bases and J by 0 bases, leaving 8 bases between them. The CDR3 has 13 amino acids. The CDR3: CSARAALNTEAFF. The CDR3 nucleotides are TGCAGTGCTAGGGCGGCATTGAACACTGAAGCTTTCTTT.

CDR3 sequence: CASRTAGGGETQYF. The CDR3 DNA is TGTGCCAGTAGGACAGCGGGAGGAGGAGAGACCCAGTACTTC. V usage is TRBV19 and J usage is TRBJ2-5; 9 nucleotides agree with TRBD2. Germline CDR1 LNHDA, CDR2 SQIVND (reference sequence). Trimming took 6 bases from V and 4 from J; bases not matched to a gene: 6. This CDR3 has 14 amino acids.

The gene calls are TRBV15 and TRBJ1-5; possibly TRBD1 for D (5 bases). Germline V CDR1 and CDR2: LNHNV, YYDKDF (reference sequence). This CDR3 region has 14 residues. V lost 5 bases, J lost 4 bases, and 12 bases lay in between. In DNA form, the CDR3 reads TGTGCCACCAGCCGCGGCAGGGATAATCAGCCCCAGCATTTT. It specifies CATSRGRDNQPQHF.

There are many counts of this clonotype. The J gene is TRBJ1-1, the V gene TRBV12-3 or TRBV12-4; D is ambiguous. V lost 5 bases and J lost 6, with 16 bases in between. The CDR3 has 14 amino acids. The CDR3 loop reads CASSLIKGAAEAFF. For the CDR3, the DNA is TGTGCCAGCAGTCTCATAAAGGGAGCCGCTGAAGCTTTCTTT.

This chain joins TRBV7-3 and TRBJ2-5; D is ambiguous. V was shortened by 1 base and J by 2 bases, with 14 bases between the two germline ends. Germline V gives CDR1 SGHTA, CDR2 FQGTGA. The CDR3 covers 16 residues. The CDR3 coding sequence is TGTGCCAGCAGCTTAAAAATGGGCCCCTCACAAGAGACCCAGTACTTC. This encodes CASSLKMGPSQETQYF.

J is TRBJ2-1 and V is TRBV27; TRBD2 aligns across 7 bases. Germline V gene sequence: CDR1 MNHEY, CDR2 SMNVEV (reference sequence). This CDR3 is built from 16 residues. The ends lost 8 bases at V and 0 bases at J; junction bases unmatched: 10. The CDR3 loop is CASHRGTKSSYNEQFF. CDR3 bases: TGTGCCAGCCATCGAGGGACTAAGAGCTCCTACAATGAGCAGTTCTTC.

The table lists this clonotype with many counts. V gene TRBV5-1 combines with J gene TRBJ1-5; D is unresolved. The CDR3 length is 15 residues. Germline assignment: CDR1 SGHRS and CDR2 YFSETQ. Trimming cost V 0 bases and J 0 bases, with 7 bases left between them. In DNA, the CDR3 is TGCGCCAGCAGCTTGGACAGCTATAGCAATCAGCCCCAGCATTTT. Translation: CASSLDSYSNQPQHF.

This clonotype was seen more than once but under ten times. This chain joins TRBV3-1 and TRBJ2-1; 10 positions match TRBD2. J lost 9 bases, V lost 0 bases, and 14 bases had no gene match. Germline values: CDR1 LGHDT, CDR2 YNNKEL (reference sequence). The CDR3 contains 18 residues. In DNA form, the CDR3 reads TGTGCCAGCAGCCAAGATCCCCGGGCTAGCGGGAGAAGGAGTGAGCAGTTCTTC. This encodes CASSQDPRASGRRSEQFF.

This clonotype was seen a handful of times. This chain connects TRBV6-5 to TRBJ1-1; 7 positions match TRBD1. J was trimmed by 1 base and V by 2 bases; bases with no gene match: 16. This CDR3 is 19 amino acids long. Germline values: CDR1 MNHEY, CDR2 SVGAGI. In DNA form, the CDR3 reads TGTGCCAGCAGTTACCGTGGAGGAGGGGGCCTCCCTGGGAACACTGAAGCTTTCTTT. The encoded protein is CASSYRGGGGLPGNTEAFF.

This clonotype was found a few times. This sequence joins TRBV4-2 and TRBJ2-7; TRBD1 matches 7 bases. Losses at the gene ends were 3 bases for V and 1 base for J; bases not matched to a gene: 15. CDR1 is LGHNA and CDR2 is YNFKEQ in the germline V gene. There are 18 residues in the CDR3. For the CDR3, the DNA is TGTGCCAGCAGCCAGAACCCCAAGGGCGGCAGGGGGTCCTACGAGCAGTACTTC. As protein: CASSQNPKGGRGSYEQYF.

The CDR3 region has the DNA TGTGCCAGCAGCCCCGTCAAGGCTAGCAATGAGCAGTTCTTC. Its protein is CASSPVKASNEQFF. The rearrangement joins TRBV11-2 to TRBJ2-1; no clear D. This CDR3 contains 14 residues. The ends were cut back, 5 bases at V and 6 bases at J, with 14 bases in the middle. Per germline, CDR1 SGHAT and CDR2 FQNNGV.

The rearrangement joins TRBV2 to TRBJ2-5; D might be TRBD1 (5 bases). Trimming left V 0 bases short and J 4 bases short, with 15 bases between. The CDR3 contains 16 residues. Germline values: CDR1 SNHLY, CDR2 FYNNEI. The CDR3 DNA is TGTGCCAGCAGTGAAGCGTACAGGCTAGTTGGAGAGACCCAGTACTTC. It codes for CASSEAYRLVGETQYF.